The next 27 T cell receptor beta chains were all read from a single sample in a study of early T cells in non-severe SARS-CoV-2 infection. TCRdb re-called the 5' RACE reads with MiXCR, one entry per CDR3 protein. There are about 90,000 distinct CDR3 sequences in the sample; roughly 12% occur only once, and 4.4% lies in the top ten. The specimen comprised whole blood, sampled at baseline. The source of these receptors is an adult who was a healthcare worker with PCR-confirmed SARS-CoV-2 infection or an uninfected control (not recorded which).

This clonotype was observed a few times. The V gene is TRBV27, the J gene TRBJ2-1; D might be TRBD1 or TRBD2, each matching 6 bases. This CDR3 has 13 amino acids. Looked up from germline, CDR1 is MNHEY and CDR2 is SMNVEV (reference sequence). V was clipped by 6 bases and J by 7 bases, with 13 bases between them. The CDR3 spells CASSGTGRNEQFF. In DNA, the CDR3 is TGTGCCAGCAGCGGAACAGGGAGGAATGAGCAGTTCTTC.

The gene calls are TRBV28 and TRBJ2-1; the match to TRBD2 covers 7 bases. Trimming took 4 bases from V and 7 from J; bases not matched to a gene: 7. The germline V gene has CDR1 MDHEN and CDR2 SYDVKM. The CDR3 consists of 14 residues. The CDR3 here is CASSYPTSQNEQFF. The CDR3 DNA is TGTGCCAGCAGTTACCCGACTAGCCAGAATGAGCAGTTCTTC. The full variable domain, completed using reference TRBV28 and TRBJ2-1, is DVKVTQSSRYLVKRTGEKVFLECVQDMDHENMFWYRQDPGLGLRLIYFSYDVKMKEKGDIPEGYSVSREKKERFSLILESASTNQTSMYLCASSYPTSQNEQFFGPGTRLTVL.

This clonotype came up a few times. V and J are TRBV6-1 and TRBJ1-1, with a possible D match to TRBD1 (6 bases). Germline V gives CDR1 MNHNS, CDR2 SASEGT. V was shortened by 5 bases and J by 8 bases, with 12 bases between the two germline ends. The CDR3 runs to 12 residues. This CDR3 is CASSHTGLEAFF. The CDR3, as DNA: TGTGCCAGCAGTCACACAGGGCTAGAAGCTTTCTTT.

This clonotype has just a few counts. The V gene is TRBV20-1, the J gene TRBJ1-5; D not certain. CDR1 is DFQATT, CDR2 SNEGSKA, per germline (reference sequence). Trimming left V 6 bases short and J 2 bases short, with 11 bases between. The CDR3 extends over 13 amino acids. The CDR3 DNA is TGCAGTGCCCCGACTGAGGGCAATCAGCCCCAGCATTTT. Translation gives CSAPTEGNQPQHF.

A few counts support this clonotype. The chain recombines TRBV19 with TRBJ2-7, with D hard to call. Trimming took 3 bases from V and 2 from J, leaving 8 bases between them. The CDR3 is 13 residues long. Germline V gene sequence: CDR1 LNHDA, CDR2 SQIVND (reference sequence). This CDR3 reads CASSITLAYEQYF. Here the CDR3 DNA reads TGTGCCAGTAGTATCACCTTAGCCTACGAGCAGTACTTC.

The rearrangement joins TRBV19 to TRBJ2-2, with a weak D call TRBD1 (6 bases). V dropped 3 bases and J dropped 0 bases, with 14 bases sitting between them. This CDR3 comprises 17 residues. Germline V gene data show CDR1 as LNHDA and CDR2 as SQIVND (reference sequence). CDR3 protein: CASSIYRDPANTGELFF. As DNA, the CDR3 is TGTGCCAGTAGTATTTACAGGGACCCCGCGAACACCGGGGAGCTGTTTTTT.

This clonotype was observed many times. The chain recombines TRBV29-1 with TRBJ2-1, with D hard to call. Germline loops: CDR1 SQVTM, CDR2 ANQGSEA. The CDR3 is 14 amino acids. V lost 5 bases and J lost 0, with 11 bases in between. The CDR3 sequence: CSVHSPTSYNEQFF. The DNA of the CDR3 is TGCAGCGTTCACAGCCCAACCTCCTACAATGAGCAGTTCTTC.

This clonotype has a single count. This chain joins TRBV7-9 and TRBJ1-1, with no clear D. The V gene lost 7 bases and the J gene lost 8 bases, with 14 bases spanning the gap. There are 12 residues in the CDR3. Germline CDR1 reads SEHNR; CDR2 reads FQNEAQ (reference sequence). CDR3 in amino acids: CASTTSRAEAFF. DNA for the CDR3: TGTGCCAGCACCACCTCCCGGGCAGAAGCTTTCTTT. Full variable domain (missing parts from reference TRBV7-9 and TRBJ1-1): DTGVSQNPRHKITKRGQNVTFRCDPISEHNRLYWYRQTLGQGPEFLTYFQNEAQLEKSRLLSDRFSAERPKGSFSTLEIQRTEQGDSAMYLCASTTSRAEAFFGQGTRLTVV.

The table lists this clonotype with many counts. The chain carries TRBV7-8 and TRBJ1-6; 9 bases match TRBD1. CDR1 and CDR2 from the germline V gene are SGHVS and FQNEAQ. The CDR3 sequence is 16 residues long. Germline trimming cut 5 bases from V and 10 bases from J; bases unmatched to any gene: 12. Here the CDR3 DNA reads TGTGCCAGCAGCCAACCCGGGGGACAGGGTAACTCACCCCTCCACTTT. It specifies CASSQPGGQGNSPLHF.

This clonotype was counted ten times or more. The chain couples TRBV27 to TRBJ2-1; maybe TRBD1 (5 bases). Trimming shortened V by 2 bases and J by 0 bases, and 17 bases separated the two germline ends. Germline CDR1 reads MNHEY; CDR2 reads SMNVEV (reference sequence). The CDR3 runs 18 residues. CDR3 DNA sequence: TGTGCCAGCAGTTTAGCGGCGGACAATGCGAGCTCCTACAATGAGCAGTTCTTC. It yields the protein CASSLAADNASSYNEQFF.

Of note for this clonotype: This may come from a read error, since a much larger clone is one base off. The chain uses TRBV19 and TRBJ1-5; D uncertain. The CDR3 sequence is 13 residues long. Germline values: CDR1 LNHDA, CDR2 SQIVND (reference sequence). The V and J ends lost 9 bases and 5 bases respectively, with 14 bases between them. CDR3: CASGGYTDQPQHF. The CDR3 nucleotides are TGTGCCAGCGGAGGGTATACGGATCAGCCCCAGCATTTT.

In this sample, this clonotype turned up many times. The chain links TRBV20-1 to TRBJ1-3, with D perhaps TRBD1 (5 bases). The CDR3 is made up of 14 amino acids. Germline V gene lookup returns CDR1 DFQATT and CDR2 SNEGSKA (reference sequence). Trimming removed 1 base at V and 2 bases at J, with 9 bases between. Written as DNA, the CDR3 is TGCAGTGCTAGAGGCGCGGGGGCTGGAAACACCATATATTTT. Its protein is CSARGAGAGNTIYF.

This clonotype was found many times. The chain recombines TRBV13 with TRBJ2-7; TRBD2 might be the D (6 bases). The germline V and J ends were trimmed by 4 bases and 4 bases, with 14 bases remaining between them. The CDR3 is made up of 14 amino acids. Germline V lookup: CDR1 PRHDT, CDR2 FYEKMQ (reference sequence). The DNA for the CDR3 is TGTGCCAGCAGCTCACGACTAGATCAGTACGAGCAGTACTTC. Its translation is CASSSRLDQYEQYF. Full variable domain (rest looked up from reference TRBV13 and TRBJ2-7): AAGVIQSPRHLIKEKRETATLKCYPIPRHDTVYWYQQGPGQDPQFLISFYEKMQSDKGSIPDRFSAQQFSDYHSELNMSSLELGDSALYFCASSSRLDQYEQYFGPGTRLTVT.

DNA for the CDR3: TGTGCCAGCAGTCCGTGGAGCAACACTGAAGCTTTCTTT. Protein: CASSPWSNTEAFF. The rearrangement joins TRBV6-5 to TRBJ1-1, with no clear D. CDR3 length equals 13 residues. Germline CDR1 and CDR2: MNHEY and SVGAGI. V gave up 5 bases and J gave up 2 bases, with 9 bases separating them.

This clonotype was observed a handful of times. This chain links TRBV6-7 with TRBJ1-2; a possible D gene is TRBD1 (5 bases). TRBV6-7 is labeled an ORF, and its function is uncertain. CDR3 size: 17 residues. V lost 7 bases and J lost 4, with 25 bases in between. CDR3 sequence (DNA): TGTGCCAGCACCCTGACAACCTCAGGGCCCTCTGGCTATGGCTACACCTTC. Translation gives CASTLTTSGPSGYGYTF.

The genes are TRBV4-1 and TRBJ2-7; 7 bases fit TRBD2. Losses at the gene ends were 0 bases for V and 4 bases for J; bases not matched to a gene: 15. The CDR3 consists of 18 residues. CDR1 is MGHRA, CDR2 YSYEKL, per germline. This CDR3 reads CASSQEPPETSRYYEQYF. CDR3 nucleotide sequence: TGCGCCAGCAGCCAAGAACCACCGGAGACTAGCAGATATTACGAGCAGTACTTC.

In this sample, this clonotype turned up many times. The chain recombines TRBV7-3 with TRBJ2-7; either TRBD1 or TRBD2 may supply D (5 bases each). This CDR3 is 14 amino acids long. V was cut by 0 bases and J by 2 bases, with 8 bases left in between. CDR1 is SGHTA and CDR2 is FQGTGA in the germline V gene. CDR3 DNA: TGTGCCAGCAGCTTAACGGGGGACGCCTACGAGCAGTACTTC. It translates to CASSLTGDAYEQYF. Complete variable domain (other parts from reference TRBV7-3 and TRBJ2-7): GAGVSQTPSNKVTEKGKYVELRCDPISGHTALYWYRQSLGQGPEFLIYFQGTGAADDSGLPNDRFFAVRPEGSVSTLKIQRTERGDSAVYLCASSLTGDAYEQYFGPGTRLTVT.

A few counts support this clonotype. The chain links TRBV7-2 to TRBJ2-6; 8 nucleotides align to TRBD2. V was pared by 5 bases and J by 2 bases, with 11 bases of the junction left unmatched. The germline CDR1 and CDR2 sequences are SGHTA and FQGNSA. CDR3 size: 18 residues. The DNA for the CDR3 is TGTGCCAGCAGCCCGTGGGGAGCGGGAGTCACTGGGGCCAACGTCCTGACTTTC. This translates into CASSPWGAGVTGANVLTF.

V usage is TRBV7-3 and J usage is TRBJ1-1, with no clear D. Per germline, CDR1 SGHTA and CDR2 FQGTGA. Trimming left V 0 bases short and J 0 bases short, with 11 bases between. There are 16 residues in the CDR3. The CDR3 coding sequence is TGTGCCAGCAGCTTAACTCCCCAACTCATGAACACTGAAGCTTTCTTT. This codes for CASSLTPQLMNTEAFF.

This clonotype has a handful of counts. The CDR3 region is CASSTPGRGQPQHF. As DNA, the CDR3 is TGTGCCAGCAGCACCCCAGGGCGCGGCCAGCCCCAGCATTTT. V is TRBV6-5 and J is TRBJ1-5, with D possibly TRBD1 on 5 matching bases. CDR3 size: 14 residues. V lost 6 bases and J 7 bases, leaving 16 bases between the germline ends. In germline, CDR1 is MNHEY, CDR2 SVGAGI.

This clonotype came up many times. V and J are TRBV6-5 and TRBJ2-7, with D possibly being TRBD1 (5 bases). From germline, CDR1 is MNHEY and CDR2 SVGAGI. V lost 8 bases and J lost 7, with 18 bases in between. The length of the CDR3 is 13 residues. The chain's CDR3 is CASRNGATGEQYF. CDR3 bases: TGTGCCAGCCGAAATGGGGCTACTGGTGAGCAGTACTTC.

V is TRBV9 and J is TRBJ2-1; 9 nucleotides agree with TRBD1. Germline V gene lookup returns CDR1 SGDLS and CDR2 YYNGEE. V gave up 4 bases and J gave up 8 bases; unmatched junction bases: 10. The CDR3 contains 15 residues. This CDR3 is CASSIPGQGRDEQFF. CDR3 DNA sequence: TGTGCCAGCAGCATCCCGGGACAGGGACGGGATGAGCAGTTCTTC.

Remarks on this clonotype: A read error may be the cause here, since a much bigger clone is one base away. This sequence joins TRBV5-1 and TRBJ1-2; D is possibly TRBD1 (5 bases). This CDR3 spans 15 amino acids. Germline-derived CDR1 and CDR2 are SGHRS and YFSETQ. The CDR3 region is CVSSSGDRKAYGYTF. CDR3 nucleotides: TGCGTCAGCAGCTCCGGTGACAGAAAGGCCTATGGCTACACCTTC.

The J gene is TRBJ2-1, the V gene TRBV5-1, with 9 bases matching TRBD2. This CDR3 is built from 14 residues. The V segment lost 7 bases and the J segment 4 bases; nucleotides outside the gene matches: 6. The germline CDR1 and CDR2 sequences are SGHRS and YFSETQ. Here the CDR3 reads CASALAGAYNEQFF. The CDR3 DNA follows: TGCGCCAGCGCGTTAGCGGGAGCATACAATGAGCAGTTCTTC.

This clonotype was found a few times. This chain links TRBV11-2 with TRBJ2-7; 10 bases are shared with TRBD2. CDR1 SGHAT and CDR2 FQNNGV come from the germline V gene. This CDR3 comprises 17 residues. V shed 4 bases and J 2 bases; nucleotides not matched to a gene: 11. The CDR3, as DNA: TGTGCCAGCAGCTCCCAAAGGTCTAGCGGGGGCACCTACGAGCAGTACTTC. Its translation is CASSSQRSSGGTYEQYF.

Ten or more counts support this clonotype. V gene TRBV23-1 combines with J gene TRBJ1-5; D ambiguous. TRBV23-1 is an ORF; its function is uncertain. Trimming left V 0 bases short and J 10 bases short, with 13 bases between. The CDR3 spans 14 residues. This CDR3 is CASSQSGLFSPQHF. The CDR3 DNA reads TGCGCCAGCAGTCAATCAGGCCTATTTAGTCCCCAGCATTTT.

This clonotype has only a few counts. CDR3 amino acids: CAWSVWGLASGNTIYF. Here the CDR3 DNA reads TGTGCCTGGAGTGTATGGGGCCTGGCGTCTGGAAACACCATATATTTT. The chain links TRBV30 to TRBJ1-3, with TRBD1 as a possible D gene (5 bases). V was pared by 0 bases and J by 1 base, with 13 bases between. The CDR3 has 16 amino acids. Germline CDR1 is GTSNPN and CDR2 is SVGIG (reference sequence).